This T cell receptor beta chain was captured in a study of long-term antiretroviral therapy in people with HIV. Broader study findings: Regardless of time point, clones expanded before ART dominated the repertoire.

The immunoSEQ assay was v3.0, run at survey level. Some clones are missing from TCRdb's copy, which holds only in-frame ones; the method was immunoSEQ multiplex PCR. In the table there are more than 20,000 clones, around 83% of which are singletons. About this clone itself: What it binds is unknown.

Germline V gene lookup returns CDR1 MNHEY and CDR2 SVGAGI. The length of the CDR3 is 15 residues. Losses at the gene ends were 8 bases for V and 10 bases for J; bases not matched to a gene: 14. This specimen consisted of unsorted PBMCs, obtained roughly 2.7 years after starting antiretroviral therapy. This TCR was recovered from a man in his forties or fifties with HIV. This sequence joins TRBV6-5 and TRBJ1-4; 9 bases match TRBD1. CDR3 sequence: CASGGAGVTGGKLFF. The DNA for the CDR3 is TGTGCCAGCGGGGGGGCGGGGGTGACAGGGGGAAAACTGTTTTTT.